This T cell receptor (beta chain) originates from a study of blood T cell repertoires in COVID-19. Study-wide context: Nucleic acid was either cDNA or gDNA, and it came from T cells, B-cell-depleted T cells, or PBMCs.

Sequencing used immunoSEQ multiplex PCR; TCRdb keeps in-frame clones, though not all of them. This sample yields roughly 100,000 clones, of which roughly 87% are seen a single time; around 6.2% belongs to the top ten. The CDR3 is made up of 14 amino acids. Losses at the gene ends were 6 bases for V and 9 bases for J; bases not matched to a gene: 6. CDR1 and CDR2 (germline): SNHLY, FYNNEI. The receptor was derived from a human donor in a cohort sampled during active COVID-19. The sequencing input was peripheral blood. The rearrangement joins TRBV2 to TRBJ1-6, with 9 nucleotides matching TRBD1. The CDR3 here is CASSGDRVASPLHF. CDR3 coding DNA: TGTGCCAGCAGCGGGGACAGGGTGGCTTCACCCCTCCACTTT.